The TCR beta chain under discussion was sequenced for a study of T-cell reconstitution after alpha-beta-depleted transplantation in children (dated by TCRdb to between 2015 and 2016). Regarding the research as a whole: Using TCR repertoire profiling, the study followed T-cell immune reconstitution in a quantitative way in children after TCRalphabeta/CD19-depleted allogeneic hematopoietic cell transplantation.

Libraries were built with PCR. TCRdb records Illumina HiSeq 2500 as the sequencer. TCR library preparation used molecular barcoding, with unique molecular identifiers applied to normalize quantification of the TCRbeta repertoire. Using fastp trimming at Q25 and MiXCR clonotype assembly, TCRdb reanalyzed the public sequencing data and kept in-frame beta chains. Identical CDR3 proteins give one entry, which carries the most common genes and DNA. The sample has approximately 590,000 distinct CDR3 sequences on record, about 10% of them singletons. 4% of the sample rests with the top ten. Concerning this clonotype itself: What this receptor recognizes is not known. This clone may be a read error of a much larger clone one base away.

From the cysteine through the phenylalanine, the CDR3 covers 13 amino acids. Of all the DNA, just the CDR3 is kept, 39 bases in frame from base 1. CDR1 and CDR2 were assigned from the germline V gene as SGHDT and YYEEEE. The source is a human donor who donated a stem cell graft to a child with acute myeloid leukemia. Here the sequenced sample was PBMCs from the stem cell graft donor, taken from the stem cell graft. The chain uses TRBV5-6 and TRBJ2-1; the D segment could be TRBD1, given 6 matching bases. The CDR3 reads CASSANTGNEEFF. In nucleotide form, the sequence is TGTGCCAGCAGCGCGAACACAGGGAATGAGGAGTTCTTC. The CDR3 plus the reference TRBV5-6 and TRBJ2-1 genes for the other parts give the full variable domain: DAGVTQSPTHLIKTRGQQVTLRCSPKSGHDTVSWYQQALGQGPQFIFQYYEEEERQRGNFPDRFSGHQFPNYSSELNVNALLLGDSALYLCASSANTGNEEFFGPGTRLTVL.